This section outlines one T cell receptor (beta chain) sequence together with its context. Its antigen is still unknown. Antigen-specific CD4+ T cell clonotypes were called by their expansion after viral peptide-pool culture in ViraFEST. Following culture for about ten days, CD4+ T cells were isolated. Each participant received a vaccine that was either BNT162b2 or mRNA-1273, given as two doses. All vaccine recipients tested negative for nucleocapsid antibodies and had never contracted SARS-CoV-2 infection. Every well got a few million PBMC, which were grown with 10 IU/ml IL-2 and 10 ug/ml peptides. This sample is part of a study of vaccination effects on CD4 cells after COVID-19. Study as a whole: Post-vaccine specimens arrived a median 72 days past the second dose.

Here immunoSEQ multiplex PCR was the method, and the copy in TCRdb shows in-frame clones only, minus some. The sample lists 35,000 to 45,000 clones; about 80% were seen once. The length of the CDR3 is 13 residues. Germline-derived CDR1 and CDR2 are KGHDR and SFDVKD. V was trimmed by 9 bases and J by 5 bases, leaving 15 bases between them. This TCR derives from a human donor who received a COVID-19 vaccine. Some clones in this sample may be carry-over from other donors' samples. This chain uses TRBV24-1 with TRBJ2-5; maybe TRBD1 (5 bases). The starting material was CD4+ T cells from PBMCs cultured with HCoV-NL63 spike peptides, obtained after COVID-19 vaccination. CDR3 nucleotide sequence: TGTGCCACCGCGCAGGGAATGTGGGAGACCCAGTACTTC. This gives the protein CATAQGMWETQYF.